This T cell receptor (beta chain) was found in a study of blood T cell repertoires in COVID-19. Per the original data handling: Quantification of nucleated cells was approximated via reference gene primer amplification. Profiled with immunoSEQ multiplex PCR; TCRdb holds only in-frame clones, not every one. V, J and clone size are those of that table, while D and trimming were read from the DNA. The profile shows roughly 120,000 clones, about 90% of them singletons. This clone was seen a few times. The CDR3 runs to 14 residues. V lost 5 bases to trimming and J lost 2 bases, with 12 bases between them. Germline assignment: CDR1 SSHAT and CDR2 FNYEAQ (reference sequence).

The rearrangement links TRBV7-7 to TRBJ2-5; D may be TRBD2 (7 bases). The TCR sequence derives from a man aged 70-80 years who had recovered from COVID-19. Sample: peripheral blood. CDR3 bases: TGTGCCAGCAGCCAAAGGGGGGGGCAAGAGACCCAGTACTTC. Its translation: CASSQRGGQETQYF.